This entry features one TCR beta chain sequence. Its target is unknown. At the Johns Hopkins FTIC core, DNA taken from cultured CD4+ T cells was sequenced by way of the Oncomine TCR Beta short-read assay. Each CDR3 protein gets one entry after TCRdb re-called the PCR reads with MiXCR. The repertoire holds some 13,000 distinct CDR3 sequences, about 76% seen once, with roughly 31% in the top ten. The data are from a study of vaccination and CD4 T cells after COVID-19. Study background: Four females and six males made up the convalescents, two of whom were Hispanic. Whole-study findings and limits: In convalescent patients, a median roughly 90% of reactive clones appeared only post-vaccination.

The CDR3 runs to 14 residues. The V gene lost 4 bases and the J gene lost 0 bases, with 12 bases spanning the gap. Per germline, CDR1 GTSNPN and CDR2 SVGIG (reference sequence). The sample's treatment: approximately nine-day PBMC culture with coronavirus spike peptide pools or control peptides (ViraFEST assay). It was with approximately 9.7 IU/ml IL-2 and around 10 ug/ml peptide pools that 1.5 million to 2.5 million PBMCs per well were cultured. Sequencing was performed on CD4+ T cells from blood, cultured in vitro. The clonotype was recovered from a human donor who had recovered from COVID-19. The chain joins TRBV30 to TRBJ1-1; D possibly corresponds to TRBD1 (5 bases). CDR3 bases: TGTGCCTGGACGGCCGGGGGGTTGAACACTGAAGCTTTCTTT. Translation: CAWTAGGLNTEAFF.